The clone carrying this T cell receptor beta chain occurred a few times. This entry is derived from a study of OX40 agonist ivuxolimab in advanced cancers. Study information: While on treatment, patients had intravenous ivuxolimab at 0.01 to 10 mg/kg every 2 weeks.

Clones were read by immunoSEQ multiplex PCR, and TCRdb kept only the in-frame ones, dropping some. The sample consists of around 72,000 clones, 75% to 90% of them appearing once. The CDR3 consists of 13 residues. Germline V gene lookup returns CDR1 MNHEY and CDR2 SMNVEV (reference sequence). Trimming pared 8 bases from V and 6 bases from J, leaving 14 bases between. The chain uses TRBV27 and TRBJ1-5; no definite D call. This sample comprised CD4+ or CD8+ T cells sorted from blood, obtained in a trial of the OX40 agonist ivuxolimab. The receptor's source is an adult with an advanced solid tumor such as melanoma, head and neck, liver or kidney cancer. CDR3 DNA: TGTGCCAGCGCACCAGATCCTAGTCAGCCCCAGCATTTT. It yields the protein CASAPDPSQPQHF.